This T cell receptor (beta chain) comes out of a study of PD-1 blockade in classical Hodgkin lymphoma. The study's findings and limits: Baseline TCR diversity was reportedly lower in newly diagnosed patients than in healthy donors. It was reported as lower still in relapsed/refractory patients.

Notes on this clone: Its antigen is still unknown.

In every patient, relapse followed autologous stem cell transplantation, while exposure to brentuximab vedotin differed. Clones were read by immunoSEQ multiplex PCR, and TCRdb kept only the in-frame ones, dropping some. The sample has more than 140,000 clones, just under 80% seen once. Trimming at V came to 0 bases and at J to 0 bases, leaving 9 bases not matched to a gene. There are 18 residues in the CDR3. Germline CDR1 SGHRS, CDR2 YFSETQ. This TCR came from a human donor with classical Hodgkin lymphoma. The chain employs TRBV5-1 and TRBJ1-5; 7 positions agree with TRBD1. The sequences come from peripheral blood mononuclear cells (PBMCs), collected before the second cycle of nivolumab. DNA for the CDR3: TGCGCCAGCAGCTTGGATCCAACAGGGGACTATAGCAATCAGCCCCAGCATTTT. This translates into CASSLDPTGDYSNQPQHF.